This entry lists 30 T cell receptor beta chains sequenced from one sample in a study of OX40 agonist ivuxolimab in advanced cancers. The method was immunoSEQ multiplex PCR; TCRdb's version includes in-frame clones alone and lacks a portion of them. Here the sample spans more than 35,000 clones, approximately 80% being singletons. The material was CD4+ or CD8+ T cells sorted from blood, obtained in a trial of the OX40 agonist ivuxolimab. The source of these receptors is an adult with an advanced solid tumor such as melanoma, head and neck, liver or kidney cancer.

This chain joins TRBV28 and TRBJ2-7, with a tentative D call TRBD2 (6 bases). V was clipped by 4 bases and J by 3 bases, with 19 bases between them. This CDR3 comprises 16 residues. Germline V gene data show CDR1 as MDHEN and CDR2 as SYDVKM. CDR3 protein: CASSSRRAHGGYEQYF. The CDR3 bases are TGTGCCAGCAGTTCCCGCCGGGCCCACGGGGGCTACGAGCAGTACTTC. Complete variable domain (other parts from reference TRBV28 and TRBJ2-7): DVKVTQSSRYLVKRTGEKVFLECVQDMDHENMFWYRQDPGLGLRLIYFSYDVKMKEKGDIPEGYSVSREKKERFSLILESASTNQTSMYLCASSSRRAHGGYEQYFGPGTRLTVT.

This chain uses TRBV5-1 with TRBJ2-7; 7 bases are shared with TRBD1. V lost 0 bases to trimming and J lost 5 bases; unmatched junction nucleotides: 8. Germline V CDR1 and CDR2: SGHRS, YFSETQ. CDR3 length: 15 residues. In DNA form, the CDR3 reads TGCGCCAGCAGCTTGGGGCAGGGGGATCTCGACGAGCAGTACTTC. This translates into CASSLGQGDLDEQYF. Variable domain in full (rest from reference TRBV5-1 and TRBJ2-7): KAGVTQTPRYLIKTRGQQVTLSCSPISGHRSVSWYQQTPGQGLQFLFEYFSETQRNKGNFPGRFSGRQFSNSRSEMNVSTLELGDSALYLCASSLGQGDLDEQYFGPGTRLTVT.

The J gene is TRBJ2-1, the V gene TRBV28; TRBD2 might be the D (6 bases). CDR1 is MDHEN and CDR2 is SYDVKM in the germline V gene. Trimming removed 6 bases from V and 8 bases from J, with 20 bases in between. This CDR3 contains 15 residues. This CDR3 reads CASSLGGVARHEQFF. The CDR3 coding sequence is TGTGCCAGCAGCTTGGGGGGAGTAGCTCGGCATGAGCAGTTCTTC.

The chain couples TRBV6-5 to TRBJ1-1; weak D call: TRBD1 (6 bases). The CDR3 runs 14 residues. CDR1 and CDR2 from the germline V gene are MNHEY and SVGAGI. Trimming stripped 5 bases from V and 1 base from J, with 11 bases between. In DNA form, the CDR3 reads TGTGCCAGCAGTAAGACAGGAAGGAACACTGAAGCTTTCTTT. It is translated as CASSKTGRNTEAFF.

This chain uses TRBV7-9 with TRBJ2-3; 8 bases align to TRBD2. This CDR3 region has 17 residues. Per the germline V gene, CDR1 is SEHNR and CDR2 is FQNEAQ (reference sequence). V was clipped by 1 base and J by 2 bases; unmatched bases: 8. CDR3 nucleotides: TGTGCCAGCAGCTTAGGGGTCTTAGCGGGGCCCACAGATACGCAGTATTTT. Translating gives CASSLGVLAGPTDTQYF.

The rearrangement joins TRBV5-1 to TRBJ1-1; D call uncertain. V lost 4 bases and J 6 bases, leaving 7 bases between the germline ends. Germline CDR1 and CDR2: SGHRS and YFSETQ. The CDR3 sequence is 11 residues long. The CDR3 protein is CASSTGSEAFF. The CDR3 coding sequence is TGCGCCAGCAGCACGGGGTCTGAAGCTTTCTTT.

About this clone itself: Germline and junction disagree at one end, which may indicate a read error. The rearrangement joins TRBV6-6 to TRBJ2-1; 7 bases match TRBD2. The CDR3 contains 16 residues. Germline CDR1 and CDR2: MNHNY and SVGAGI (reference sequence). The CDR3 bases are TGTGCCACCAGTTCTGCCTGGGGACTAAACGACAATGAGCAGTTCTTC. Residues: CATSSAWGLNDNEQFF.

The chain links TRBV5-4 to TRBJ2-3; perhaps TRBD2 as D (6 bases). The CDR3 covers 16 residues. The germline V and J ends were trimmed by 2 bases and 0 bases, with 13 bases remaining between them. Per the germline V gene, CDR1 is SGHNT and CDR2 is YYREEE (reference sequence). CDR3 DNA: TGTGCCAGCAGCTTCACGGGAGATTCTAGCACAGATACGCAGTATTTT. Its protein product is CASSFTGDSSTDTQYF.

The J gene is TRBJ1-1, the V gene TRBV15; D remains ambiguous. Trimming stripped 2 bases from V and 3 bases from J, with 13 bases between. CDR3 length: 15 residues. CDR1 and CDR2 (germline): LNHNV, YYDKDF (reference sequence). The CDR3 DNA reads TGTGCCACCAGCAGAACTCGCGGTGACTACACTGAAGCTTTCTTT. This encodes CATSRTRGDYTEAFF.

The rearrangement joins TRBV27 to TRBJ2-5; D is undetermined. The J call may be wrong; the DNA end is better matched by TRBJ2-7. This CDR3 has 14 amino acids. Germline CDR1 is MNHEY and CDR2 is SMNVEV (reference sequence). The CDR3 sequence: CASSLSDYSYEQYF. CDR3 DNA sequence: TGTGCCAGCAGTTTATCAGATTACTCCTACGAGCAGTACTTC.

The chain carries TRBV4-2 and TRBJ1-1; 7 positions agree with TRBD1. Per the germline V gene, CDR1 is LGHNA and CDR2 is YNFKEQ. The ends lost 4 bases at V and 3 bases at J; junction bases unmatched: 5. This CDR3 comprises 14 residues. The CDR3 sequence is CASSPGQDDTEAFF. CDR3 nucleotide sequence: TGTGCCAGCAGCCCCGGACAGGATGACACTGAAGCTTTCTTT.

The genes are TRBV15 and TRBJ2-1, with D possibly matching TRBD1 (6 bases). Germline loops: CDR1 LNHNV, CDR2 YYDKDF (reference sequence). V dropped 5 bases and J dropped 7 bases, with 18 bases sitting between them. This CDR3 is built from 15 residues. Here the CDR3 DNA reads TGTGCCACCAGCGACGGGACAATCTCAAGAAATGAGCAGTTCTTC. Protein sequence: CATSDGTISRNEQFF.

The chain couples TRBV19 to TRBJ1-2; D is ambiguous. The germline CDR1 and CDR2 sequences are LNHDA and SQIVND (reference sequence). The CDR3 totals 14 residues. Trimming shortened V by 8 bases and J by 0 bases, and 13 bases separated the two germline ends. The CDR3 spells CASLVGRPNYGYTF. The CDR3 nucleotides are TGTGCCAGTTTGGTCGGTCGACCTAACTATGGCTACACCTTC.

In this sample, this clone turned up once. V usage is TRBV4-2 and J usage is TRBJ2-7, with 7 bases aligning to TRBD2. The germline V gene has CDR1 LGHNA and CDR2 YNFKEQ. There are 15 residues in the CDR3. J gave up 5 bases and V 1 base, and 8 bases lay outside the gene matches. The DNA for the CDR3 is TGTGCCAGCAGCCAAGGGACTAGATTCATCCACGAGCAGTACTTC. It translates to CASSQGTRFIHEQYF.

This clone came up a few times. The rearrangement uses TRBV11-3 and TRBJ2-5; TRBD2 matches at 9 bases. The V gene's germline CDR1 is SGHNT and CDR2 YENEEA. This CDR3 contains 16 residues. The V and J ends lost 5 bases and 4 bases, in that order; junction bases with no gene match: 11. The DNA for the CDR3 is TGTGCCAGCAGCCCCCAGTTCGGACTAGCGACAGAGACCCAGTACTTC. Its translation: CASSPQFGLATETQYF. The complete variable domain, with remaining parts taken from reference TRBV11-3 and TRBJ2-5, reads EAGVVQSPRYKIIEKKQPVAFWCNPISGHNTLYWYLQNLGQGPELLIRYENEEAVDDSQLPKDRFSAERLKGVDSTLKIQPAELGDSAVYLCASSPQFGLATETQYFGPGTRLLVL.

This chain joins TRBV27 and TRBJ2-7; D is uncertain. This CDR3 contains 14 residues. The ends were cut back, 3 bases at V and 3 bases at J, with 12 bases in the middle. Per the germline V gene, CDR1 is MNHEY and CDR2 is SMNVEV (reference sequence). CDR3 sequence reads: CASSFDAEGYEQYF. As DNA, the CDR3 is TGTGCCAGCAGTTTTGACGCCGAAGGCTACGAGCAGTACTTC.

This chain uses TRBV28 with TRBJ1-1; a possible D gene is TRBD1 (6 bases). Germline V CDR1 and CDR2: MDHEN, SYDVKM. The CDR3 covers 17 residues. V lost 5 bases, J lost 4 bases, and 23 bases lay in between. The CDR3 bases are TGTGCCAGCAGTCGCCCTTTACACAGGGAGGGGGGCACTGAAGCTTTCTTT. This sequence encodes CASSRPLHREGGTEAFF.

This chain links TRBV10-2 with TRBJ2-7, with 8 positions matching TRBD1. Germline V gives CDR1 WSHSY, CDR2 SAAADI. V shed 8 bases, J shed 2 bases, and the junction held 5 bases outside the gene matches. CDR3 length equals 13 residues. CDR3: CASGDRGPYEQYF. The CDR3 nucleotides read TGCGCCAGCGGAGACAGGGGCCCCTACGAGCAGTACTTC.

This clone was observed a single time. The V gene is TRBV5-1, the J gene TRBJ2-7; D gene ambiguous. Trimming cost V 0 bases and J 2 bases, with 12 bases left between them. Germline-derived CDR1 and CDR2 are SGHRS and YFSETQ. CDR3 length: 15 amino acids. CDR3 amino acids: CASSLGAATTYEQYF. The CDR3 region has the DNA TGCGCCAGCAGCTTGGGGGCGGCTACCACCTACGAGCAGTACTTC.

The chain recombines TRBV19 with TRBJ2-7; possibly TRBD1 or TRBD2 for D (6 bases each). The V end lost 5 bases, the J end lost 3 bases, and 14 bases lay between the germline ends. Germline assignment: CDR1 LNHDA and CDR2 SQIVND (reference sequence). This CDR3 region has 14 residues. DNA of the CDR3: TGTGCCAGTAGTTGGGGGGCGCCCAGCTACGAGCAGTACTTC. Translating it yields CASSWGAPSYEQYF.

The rearrangement joins TRBV15 to TRBJ2-2; D could derive from TRBD1 or TRBD2 (5 bases each). Germline V gene lookup returns CDR1 LNHNV and CDR2 YYDKDF (reference sequence). The CDR3 totals 13 residues. V was cut by 4 bases and J by 8 bases, with 11 bases left in between. CDR3 region: CATSTGLSGELFF. CDR3 nucleotides: TGTGCCACCAGCACGGGGCTTTCGGGGGAGCTGTTTTTT.

V and J are TRBV28 and TRBJ2-1, with D unclear. This CDR3 region has 14 residues. Germline V gives CDR1 MDHEN, CDR2 SYDVKM. Trimming took off 5 bases at V and 3 bases at J, with 11 bases between the two ends. This chain's CDR3 is CASSGNKGYNEQFF. The CDR3 coding sequence is TGTGCCAGCAGTGGAAACAAGGGCTACAATGAGCAGTTCTTC.

CDR3 loop: CASSLASGDEQYF. The CDR3 DNA reads as TGTGCCAGCAGCTTGGCTTCGGGGGACGAGCAGTACTTC. The rearrangement joins TRBV5-4 to TRBJ2-7; maybe TRBD2 (6 bases). Germline CDR1 and CDR2: SGHNT and YYREEE (reference sequence). The CDR3 has 13 residues. Deletions cut 0 bases from V and 5 bases from J, with 9 bases between.

The chain recombines TRBV28 with TRBJ2-7; 7 positions match TRBD2. The CDR3 sequence is 14 residues long. Trimming removed 6 bases from V and 4 bases from J; junction bases left unmatched: 9. Germline CDR1 reads MDHEN; CDR2 reads SYDVKM. In DNA, the CDR3 is TGTGCCAGCAGAACACCGGGAGGCTTATACGAGCAGTACTTC. This codes for CASRTPGGLYEQYF.

The chain joins TRBV4-3 to TRBJ2-7; D remains unclear. CDR3 size: 15 residues. Germline CDR1 and CDR2: LGHNA and YSLEER. V was pared by 0 bases and J by 2 bases, with 11 bases between. Here the CDR3 reads CASSQDRSSTYEQYF. The CDR3 nucleotides read TGCGCCAGCAGCCAAGATAGGAGCTCAACCTACGAGCAGTACTTC.

The chain is built from TRBV9 and TRBJ2-4; D gene ambiguous. Germline lookup yields CDR1 SGDLS and CDR2 YYNGEE. V was pared by 3 bases and J by 7 bases, with 8 bases between. The CDR3 consists of 12 residues. CDR3: CASSGAENIQYF. CDR3 sequence (DNA): TGTGCCAGCAGCGGAGCCGAGAACATTCAGTACTTC.

The CDR3, as DNA: TGTGCCAGCCCCAAACCTGACAGCGACCACTACAATGAGCAGTTCTTC. This translates into CASPKPDSDHYNEQFF. The chain carries TRBV5-6 and TRBJ2-1; TRBD1 is a possible D gene (5 bases). The CDR3 spans 16 residues. With 7 bases removed from V and 3 bases from J, the gap between germline ends came to 20 bases. Germline assignment: CDR1 SGHDT and CDR2 YYEEEE.

J is TRBJ2-1 and V is TRBV5-6, with unresolved D. CDR3 length: 16 amino acids. The ends were cut back, 0 bases at V and 0 bases at J, with 10 bases in the middle. Germline assignment: CDR1 SGHDT and CDR2 YYEEEE. The DNA of the CDR3 is TGTGCCAGCAGCTTGGGTACTTGGAGCTCCTACAATGAGCAGTTCTTC. The encoded protein is CASSLGTWSSYNEQFF. Filled out from reference TRBV5-6 and TRBJ2-1, the complete variable domain reads DAGVTQSPTHLIKTRGQQVTLRCSPKSGHDTVSWYQQALGQGPQFIFQYYEEEERQRGNFPDRFSGHQFPNYSSELNVNALLLGDSALYLCASSLGTWSSYNEQFFGPGTRLTVL.

CDR3 sequence reads: CASSEEEWGGTGELFF. The DNA of the CDR3 is TGTGCCAGCAGTGAAGAGGAGTGGGGGGGAACCGGGGAGCTGTTTTTT. V and J are TRBV2 and TRBJ2-2, with 7 bases fitting TRBD2. CDR3 length: 16 amino acids. Per germline, CDR1 SNHLY and CDR2 FYNNEI. The V segment lost 1 base and the J segment 5 bases; nucleotides outside the gene matches: 7.

The genes are TRBV23-1 and TRBJ2-5; 10 bases fit TRBD2. TRBJ2-7 explains the end of the DNA better; the J call may be wrong. TRBV23-1 carries the ORF label, with uncertain function. CDR3 length: 16 residues. The CDR3 reads CASSQLSSGGTYEQYF. The CDR3 DNA reads as TGCGCCAGCAGTCAACTCTCTAGCGGGGGCACCTACGAGCAGTACTTC.